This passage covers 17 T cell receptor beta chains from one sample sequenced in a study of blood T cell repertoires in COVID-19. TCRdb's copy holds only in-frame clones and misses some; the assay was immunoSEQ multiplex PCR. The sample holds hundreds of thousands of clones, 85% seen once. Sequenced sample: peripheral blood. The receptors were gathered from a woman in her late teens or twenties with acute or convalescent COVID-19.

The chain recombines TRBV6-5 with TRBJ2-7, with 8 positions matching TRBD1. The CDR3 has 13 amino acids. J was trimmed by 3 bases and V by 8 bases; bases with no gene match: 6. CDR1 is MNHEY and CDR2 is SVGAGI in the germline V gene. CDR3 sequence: CASSLDRDYEQYF. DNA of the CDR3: TGTGCCAGCTCTTTGGACAGGGACTACGAGCAGTACTTC.

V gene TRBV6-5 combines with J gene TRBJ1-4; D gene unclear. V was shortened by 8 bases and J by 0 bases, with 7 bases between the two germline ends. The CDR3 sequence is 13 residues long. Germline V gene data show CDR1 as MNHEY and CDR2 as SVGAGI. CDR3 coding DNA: TGTGCCAGCTCAGATGCAACTAATGAAAAACTGTTTTTT. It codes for CASSDATNEKLFF.

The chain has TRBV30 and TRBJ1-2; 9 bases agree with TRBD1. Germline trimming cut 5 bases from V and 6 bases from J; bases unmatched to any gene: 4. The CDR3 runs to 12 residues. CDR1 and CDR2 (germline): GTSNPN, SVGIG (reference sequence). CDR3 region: CAWDRGIDGYTF. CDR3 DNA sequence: TGTGCCTGGGACAGGGGGATCGATGGCTACACCTTC.

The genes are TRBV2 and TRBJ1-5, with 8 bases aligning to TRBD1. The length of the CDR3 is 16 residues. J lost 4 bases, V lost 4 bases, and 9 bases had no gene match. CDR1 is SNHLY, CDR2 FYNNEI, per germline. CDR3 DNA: TGTGCCAGCAGTGTAGGGGGGCAGGGGGCTAATCAGCCCCAGCATTTT. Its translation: CASSVGGQGANQPQHF.

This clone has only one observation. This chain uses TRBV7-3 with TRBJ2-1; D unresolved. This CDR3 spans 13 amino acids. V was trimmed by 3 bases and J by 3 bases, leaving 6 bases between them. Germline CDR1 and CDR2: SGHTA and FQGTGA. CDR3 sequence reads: CASSLGNYNEQFF. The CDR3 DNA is TGTGCCAGCAGCTTGGGCAACTACAATGAGCAGTTCTTC.

CDR3 coding DNA: TGTGCCAGCAGCTTAGGGACAGGGATAAATCAGCCCCAGCATTTT. Translating it yields CASSLGTGINQPQHF. The genes are TRBV5-5 and TRBJ1-5, with TRBD1 matching over 9 bases. Germline V CDR1 and CDR2: SGHKS, YYEKEE (reference sequence). Losses at the gene ends were 2 bases for V and 4 bases for J; bases not matched to a gene: 4. The CDR3 sequence is 15 residues long.

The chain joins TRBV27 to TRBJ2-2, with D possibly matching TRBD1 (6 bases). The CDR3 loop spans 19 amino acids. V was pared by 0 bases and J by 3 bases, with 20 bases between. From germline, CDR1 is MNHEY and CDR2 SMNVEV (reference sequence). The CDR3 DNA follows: TGTGCCAGCAGTTTATCTGCCCCTTACAAACAGGGATACACCGGGGAGCTGTTTTTT. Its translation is CASSLSAPYKQGYTGELFF.

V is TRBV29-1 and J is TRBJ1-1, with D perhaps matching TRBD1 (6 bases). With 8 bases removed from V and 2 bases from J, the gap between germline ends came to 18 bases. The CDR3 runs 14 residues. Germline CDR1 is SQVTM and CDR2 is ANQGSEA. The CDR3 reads CSISQGTPNTEAFF. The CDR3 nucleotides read TGCAGCATCTCGCAGGGGACACCAAACACTGAAGCTTTCTTT.

CDR3 amino acids: CASSLARGGHTF. The DNA of the CDR3 is TGTGCCAGCAGTTTAGCGCGCGGGGGACACACCTTC. V is TRBV12-3 or TRBV12-4 and J is TRBJ1-2, with TRBD1 as a possible D gene (5 bases). CDR3 length: 12 amino acids. The germline V and J ends were trimmed by 0 bases and 12 bases, with 11 bases remaining between them.

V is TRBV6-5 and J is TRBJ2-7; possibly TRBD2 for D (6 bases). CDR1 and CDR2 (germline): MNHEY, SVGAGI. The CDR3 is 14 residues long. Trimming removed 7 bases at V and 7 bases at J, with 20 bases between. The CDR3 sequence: CASIGTVGPEEQYF. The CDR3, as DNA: TGTGCCAGCATTGGGACTGTTGGTCCTGAGGAGCAGTACTTC.

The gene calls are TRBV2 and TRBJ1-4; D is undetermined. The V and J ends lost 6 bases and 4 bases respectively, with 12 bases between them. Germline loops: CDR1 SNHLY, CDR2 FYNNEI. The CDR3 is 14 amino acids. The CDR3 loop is CASRSEVDNEKLFF. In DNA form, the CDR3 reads TGTGCCAGCAGGTCGGAGGTCGATAATGAAAAACTGTTTTTT.

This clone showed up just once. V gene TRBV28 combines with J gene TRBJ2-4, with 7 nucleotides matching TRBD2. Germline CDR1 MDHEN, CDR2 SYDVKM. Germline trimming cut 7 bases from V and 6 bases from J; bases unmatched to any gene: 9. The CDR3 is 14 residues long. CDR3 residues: CASTSLGGRNIQYF. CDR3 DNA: TGTGCCAGCACCTCCCTGGGCGGGAGAAACATTCAGTACTTC.

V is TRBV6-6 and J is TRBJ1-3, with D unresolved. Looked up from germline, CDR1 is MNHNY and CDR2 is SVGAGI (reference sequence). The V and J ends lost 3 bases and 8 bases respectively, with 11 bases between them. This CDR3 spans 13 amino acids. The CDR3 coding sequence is TGTGCCAGCAGTTATGTCCACTCGGACACCATATATTTT. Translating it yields CASSYVHSDTIYF.

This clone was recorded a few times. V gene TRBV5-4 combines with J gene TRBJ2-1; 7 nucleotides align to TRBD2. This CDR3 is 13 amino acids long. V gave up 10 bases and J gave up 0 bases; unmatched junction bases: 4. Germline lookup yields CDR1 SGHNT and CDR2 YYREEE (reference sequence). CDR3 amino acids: CAHGGSSYNEQFF. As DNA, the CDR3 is TGTGCCCACGGGGGGAGCTCCTACAATGAGCAGTTCTTC.

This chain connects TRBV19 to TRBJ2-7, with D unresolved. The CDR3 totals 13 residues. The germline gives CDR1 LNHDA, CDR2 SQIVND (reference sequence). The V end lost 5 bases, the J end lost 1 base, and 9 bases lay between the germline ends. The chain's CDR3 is CASSLHSSYEQYF. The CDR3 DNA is TGTGCCAGTAGTCTCCACAGTTCCTACGAGCAGTACTTC.

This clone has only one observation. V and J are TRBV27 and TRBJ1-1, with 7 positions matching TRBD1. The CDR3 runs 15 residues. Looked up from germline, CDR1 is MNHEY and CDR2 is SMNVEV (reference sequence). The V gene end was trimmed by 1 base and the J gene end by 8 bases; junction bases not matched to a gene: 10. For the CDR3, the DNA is TGTGCCAGCAGTTTATTCACCCCCCCGACAGGGGAAGCTTTCTTT. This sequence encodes CASSLFTPPTGEAFF.

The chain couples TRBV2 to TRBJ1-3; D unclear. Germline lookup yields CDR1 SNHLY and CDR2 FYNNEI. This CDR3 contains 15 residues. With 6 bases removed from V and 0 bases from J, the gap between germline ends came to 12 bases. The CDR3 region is CASRTDTGSGNTIYF. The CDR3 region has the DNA TGTGCCAGCAGAACTGACACCGGCTCTGGAAACACCATATATTTT.